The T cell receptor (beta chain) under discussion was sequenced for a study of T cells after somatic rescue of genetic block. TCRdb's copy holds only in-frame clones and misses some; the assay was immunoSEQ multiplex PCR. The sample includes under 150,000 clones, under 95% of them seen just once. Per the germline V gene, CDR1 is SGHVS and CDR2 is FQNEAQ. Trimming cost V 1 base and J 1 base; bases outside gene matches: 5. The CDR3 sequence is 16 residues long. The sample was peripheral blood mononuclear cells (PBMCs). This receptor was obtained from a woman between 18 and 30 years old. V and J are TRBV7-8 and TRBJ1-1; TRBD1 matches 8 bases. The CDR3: CASSLGQGLSNTEAFF. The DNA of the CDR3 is TGTGCCAGCAGCTTAGGACAGGGGTTGTCGAACACTGAAGCTTTCTTT.